This T cell receptor beta chain was sequenced for a study of TIL therapy for anti-PD-1-resistant metastatic lung cancer. Trimming cost V 2 bases and J 2 bases; bases outside gene matches: 2. The CDR3 covers 15 residues. The germline gives CDR1 MRHNA, CDR2 SNTAGT. Documented time point: pre-treatment sample, taken before nivolumab and TIL therapy. The libraries were made with immunoSEQ v3. Libraries were sequenced to 2 million to 2.5 million read pairs (survey) or roughly 5-6.5 million (deep). Using immunoSEQ multiplex PCR, the repertoire was profiled, and TCRdb retains in-frame clones only, with some absent. The sample yields about 36,000 clones, around four fifths seen once.

The chain has TRBV6-4 and TRBJ2-1; 8 nucleotides align to TRBD2. This sequence was found in a person aged 25 to 85 with non-small cell lung cancer. This specimen was blood, taken at baseline. CDR3 sequence reads: CASSDETSAYNEQFF. The CDR3 bases are TGTGCCAGCAGTGACGAGACTAGCGCCTACAATGAGCAGTTCTTC.